This TCR beta chain was profiled in a study of blood T cells in healthy people across ages (dated by TCRdb to the mid-2010s). For the study in its entirety: Template switching captured roughly one uniquely barcoded TCR beta cDNA molecule per two T cells in model experiments. The donors were split into four age groups: young (average 16 years), middle-aged (roughly 40), aged (approximately 60) and long-lived (roughly 86). Using the same blood draw, the study looked at two additional independent replicas of 1 million unique cDNA reads for two donors, one aged 18 to 29 and the other aged 80 or older. To avoid experimental bias, donors of different ages were spread randomly across the sequencing lanes. Using deep sequencing normalized with unique cDNA molecular identifiers, the study measured how TCR beta repertoire diversity changes with age.

Donors were 40 or so systemically healthy Caucasian individuals from Russia aged roughly 6 to 100 years. Approximately 10 milliliters of peripheral blood were collected from each donor into EDTA-treated Vacutainer tubes. Ficoll-Paque density-gradient centrifugation was used to isolate PBMCs, with at least 7 million per sample. Total RNA was extracted from PBMCs with Trizol reagent, with at least 5 micrograms obtained per sample. Naive CD45RAhigh/CD27high T cell percentages were measured by flow cytometry on a PBMC aliquot from every donor. With regard to this clonotype: The antigen it binds to is not known. It has no much larger one-base neighbor in the sample; base qualities were not kept.

The germline V gene (reference sequence) provides CDR1 LGHDT and CDR2 YNNKEL. The CDR3 measures 16 amino acids from cysteine to phenylalanine. The DNA shown is the 48-base CDR3, in frame from base 1. V was cut back by 4 bases and J by 4 bases, leaving a gap of 16 bases between them. Library method: 5' RACE. Sequencing relied on an Illumina HiSeq 2500. A second PCR of about 6 to 12 cycles was performed with a sample-barcoded 5' primer and a J-beta primer mix. Each TCR beta cDNA molecule received a unique molecular identifier from a template-switch 5' adaptor carrying 12 random nucleotides. Each sample yielded at least 3 million CDR3-containing paired-end reads. All of the RNA was converted into first-strand cDNA using the Mint cDNA synthesis kit, with a TRBC-specific oligonucleotide serving as the primer. Following uracil-DNA glycosylase treatment, a first 18-cycle PCR with universal primers M1SS and BC2_uni_R was performed on all cDNA. Per the original workflow: Each sample was normalized by randomly selecting 1 million high-quality reads, each carrying a distinct molecular identifier. Instead of being binned into consensus sequences, reads with shared molecular identifiers were discarded. MiTCR, run with a Q25 quality threshold and the strictest error-elimination algorithm, handled CDR3 identification, clonotype clustering and error correction. A nonparametric unseen species model with Euler transformation was used to estimate lower-bound total TCR beta diversity. In TCRdb, the public reads were trimmed at Q25 with fastp and aligned with MiXCR, with productive beta chains retained. Each entry merges the rows of one CDR3 protein and shows their most common DNA and genes. The V and J calls were not made by the authors but by TCRdb's processing. This sample holds more than 800,000 distinct CDR3 sequences; around 30% were observed only once. Of the sample, roughly a sixth is held by the ten largest clones.

The study at large found these results: Bulk unsorted PBMC profiling prevented conclusive comparison of naive and antigen-experienced compartments. Compared with the aged group, the long-lived group had more naive CD4+ T cells, fewer expanded clones and increased TCR diversity, a pattern suggesting age selection. Estimates of total diversity from one million sequenced T cells were regarded as lower bounds and underestimates. The percentage of naive T cells measured by flow cytometry correlated strongly with observed TCR beta diversity. Observed TCR beta diversity per million T cells fell roughly linearly with age, and a significant reduction was already apparent by age approximately 41. Because the CMV infection status of the donors was unknown, age-related changes in expanded clonotypes may potentially have been confounded.

The source material was blood. This receptor chain uses TRBV3-1 and TRBJ2-2; the D gene is possibly TRBD2, with 7 bases matching. The TCR originated in a woman of 80 years or more in good health. The CDR3 has the sequence CASSPFYGGRTGELFF. The bases read TGTGCCAGCAGCCCCTTCTACGGGGGGCGCACCGGGGAGCTGTTTTTT.